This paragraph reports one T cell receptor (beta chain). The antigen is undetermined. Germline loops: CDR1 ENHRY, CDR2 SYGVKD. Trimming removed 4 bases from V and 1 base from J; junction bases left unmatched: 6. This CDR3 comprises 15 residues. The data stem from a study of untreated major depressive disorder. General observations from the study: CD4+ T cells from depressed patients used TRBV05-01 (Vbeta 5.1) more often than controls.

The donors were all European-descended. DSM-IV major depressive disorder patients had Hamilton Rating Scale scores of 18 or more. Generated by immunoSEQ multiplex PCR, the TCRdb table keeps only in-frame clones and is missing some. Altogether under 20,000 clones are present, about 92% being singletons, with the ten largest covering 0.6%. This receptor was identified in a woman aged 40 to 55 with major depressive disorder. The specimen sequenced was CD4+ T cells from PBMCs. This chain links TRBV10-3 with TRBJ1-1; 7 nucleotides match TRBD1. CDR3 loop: CAISVGGGGNTEAFF. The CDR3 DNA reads TGTGCCATCAGTGTTGGAGGGGGCGGGAACACTGAAGCTTTCTTT.